This T cell receptor (beta chain) was found in a study of CD8 T cells in ankylosing spondylitis. Findings and caveats of the study: Typical of ankylosing spondylitis blood, it appeared, was a TCR beta motif of seven to nine highly homologous variants. Reports of some motif variants in reactive arthritis synovial fluid and blood predate this one. CD8+ by phenotype, disease-linked clones were relatively rare in peripheral blood.

Using quantitative 5'-RACE with molecular barcodes, the authors made TCR beta libraries. TCRdb itself ran the 5' RACE reads through MiXCR, one entry per CDR3 protein. This table has about 510,000 distinct CDR3 sequences, about 5% appearing once. As concerns this clonotype: Antigen specificity is unknown.

The sequenced material came from blood, either unsorted or a sorted T cell fraction (not recorded which). This sequence was found in a male donor with ankylosing spondylitis.

The DNA of the CDR3 is TGTGCCAGCAGCCAGCGGGTTGATAGCTCCTACGAGCAGTACTTC. Translating gives CASSQRVDSSYEQYF. The genes are TRBV11-2 and TRBJ2-7, with D possibly TRBD2 on 6 matching bases. The CDR3 is 15 residues long. In germline, CDR1 is SGHAT, CDR2 FQNNGV. The V end was cut by 5 bases, the J end by 0 bases, with 14 bases between.